This TCR beta chain was obtained from a study of OX40 agonist ivuxolimab in advanced cancers. Study background: Across the patients, intravenous ivuxolimab was delivered every 2 weeks at 0.01 to 10 mg/kg. Partial responses were observed in three patients, of whom one had hepatocellular carcinoma and two had cutaneous melanoma.

CDR3 size: 13 residues. V lost 5 bases and J lost 5, with 12 bases in between. The germline CDR1 and CDR2 sequences are LNHDA and SQIVND (reference sequence). This table comes from immunoSEQ multiplex PCR, and its TCRdb copy is limited to in-frame clones, with some not included. The sample consists of tens of thousands of clones, roughly 92% of them appearing once. This sample comprised CD4+ or CD8+ T cells sorted from blood, obtained in a trial of the OX40 agonist ivuxolimab. The chain joins TRBV19 to TRBJ1-2; perhaps TRBD1 as D (5 bases). This receptor was obtained from an adult with an advanced solid tumor such as melanoma, head and neck, liver or kidney cancer. The chain's CDR3 is CASSFTGGYGYTF. As DNA, the CDR3 is TGTGCCAGTAGTTTCACAGGAGGTTATGGCTACACCTTC.